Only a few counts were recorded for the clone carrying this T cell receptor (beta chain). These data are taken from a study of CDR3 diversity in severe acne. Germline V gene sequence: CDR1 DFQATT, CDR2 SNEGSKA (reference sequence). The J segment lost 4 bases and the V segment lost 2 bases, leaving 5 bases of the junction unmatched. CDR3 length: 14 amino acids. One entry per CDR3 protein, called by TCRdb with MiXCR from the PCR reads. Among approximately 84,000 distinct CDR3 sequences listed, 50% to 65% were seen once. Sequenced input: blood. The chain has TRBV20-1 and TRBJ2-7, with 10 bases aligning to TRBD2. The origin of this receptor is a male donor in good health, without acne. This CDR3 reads CSARNPAGGYEQYF. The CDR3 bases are TGCAGTGCTAGAAATCCAGCGGGAGGGTACGAGCAGTACTTC.